This T cell receptor (beta chain) came from a study of cytomegalovirus exposure and HLA in healthy donors. Study-wide points: Testing in vitro showed a few CMV-associated chains specific for CMV antigens.

At sampling all donors were nominally healthy, likely with unrecorded immune exposures. The CDR3 extends over 16 amino acids. With V trimmed by 4 bases and J by 3 bases, 7 bases remained unmatched. Germline V lookup: CDR1 LNHDA, CDR2 SQIVND (reference sequence). Regarding this clone: What it binds is not known.

Primers: 60 Vbeta forward and 13 Jbeta reverse. The method was immunoSEQ multiplex PCR; TCRdb's version includes in-frame clones alone and lacks a portion of them. The sample carries fewer than 200,000 clones, roughly 70% recorded once. This clonotype originated in a girl aged 10-17 years in good health and CMV-seronegative. The sample consisted of PBMCs. The chain recombines TRBV19 with TRBJ2-5; TRBD2 aligns across 11 bases. CDR3: CASSTDGTSGEETQYF. Written as DNA, the CDR3 is TGTGCCAGTAGTACCGACGGGACTAGCGGAGAAGAGACCCAGTACTTC.